The present T cell receptor beta chain was sequenced within a study of blood T cell repertoires in COVID-19 (dated by TCRdb to 2018 to 2021). Describing the broader study: Collaborator samples came from the United States, Italy and Spain and covered acute and convalescent phases of COVID-19. Subjects who had been exposed to COVID-19, were actively infected with it, or had recovered from it provided the deeply sampled blood TCRbeta repertoires that made up the dataset. Where available, HLA class I and class II types were obtained from metadata supplied by the sample provider rather than from assay-based typing. The sample metadata nearly always contained a de-identified subject ID, COVID-19 status, age in years and sex. A freely available public database, intended as a resource for researchers studying the immune response to SARS-CoV-2, is where the repertoires were released. The samples were drawn from the first 160 participants of the ongoing ImmuneRACE study and from under 1,500 subjects provided by 6 global collaborators. The prospective study material was composed of cDNA or gDNA derived from T cells, B-cell-depleted T cells, or PBMCs. Study-level results and caveats: The quantity of clinical and demographic metadata differed by source and by participant and was supplied without curation.

The collaborating institutions used their own protocols to collect whole blood in K2EDTA tubes. For TCRbeta analysis, collaborator samples were shipped as frozen whole blood, as isolated PBMCs, or as DNA extracted from either sample type. The immunoSEQ Assay, a bias-controlled multiplex PCR, was used to amplify TCRbeta CDR3 regions from genomic DNA. Per the authors' processing: Nucleated cell counts per sample were estimated from amplification of reference gene primers within the assay. To quantify the absolute abundance of each unique TCRbeta CDR3 rearrangement, sequence reads were collapsed and filtered. For each sample, productive Simpson clonality was calculated as the square root of Simpson's diversity index across productive rearrangements. TCRdb limited this immuneACCESS table to in-frame rearrangements with V and J called. A share of clones is missing; checked studies link under half to unresolved V genes, and the rest is unexplained. For V, J and clone size, that table is used; D and trimming come from the DNA. The sample table records about 120,000 clones; 85% to 90% of these occur just once. Of the sample, 25% to 30% is held by the ten largest clones.

Points on this clone: No cognate antigen has been identified for it. No clone much larger than this one lies a single base away; base qualities are absent. The same CDR3 arises from other DNA sequences in this sample as well.

Spanning cysteine to phenylalanine, the CDR3 consists of 14 amino acids. CDR3 DNA only is kept here, 42 bases in frame from base 1. The germline V gene encodes CDR1 SGHTA and CDR2 FQGNSA. Trimming removed 2 bases from V and 6 bases from J; the gene matches leave 4 bases unexplained. The source of this sequence is a woman older than 75 with acute or convalescent COVID-19. Sample: peripheral blood. The V and J segments used are TRBV7-2 and TRBJ1-2, and 9 bases in between align with TRBD1. The CDR3 is CASSLKGQGHGYTF. The DNA is TGTGCCAGCAGCTTAAAGGGACAGGGACATGGCTACACCTTC.